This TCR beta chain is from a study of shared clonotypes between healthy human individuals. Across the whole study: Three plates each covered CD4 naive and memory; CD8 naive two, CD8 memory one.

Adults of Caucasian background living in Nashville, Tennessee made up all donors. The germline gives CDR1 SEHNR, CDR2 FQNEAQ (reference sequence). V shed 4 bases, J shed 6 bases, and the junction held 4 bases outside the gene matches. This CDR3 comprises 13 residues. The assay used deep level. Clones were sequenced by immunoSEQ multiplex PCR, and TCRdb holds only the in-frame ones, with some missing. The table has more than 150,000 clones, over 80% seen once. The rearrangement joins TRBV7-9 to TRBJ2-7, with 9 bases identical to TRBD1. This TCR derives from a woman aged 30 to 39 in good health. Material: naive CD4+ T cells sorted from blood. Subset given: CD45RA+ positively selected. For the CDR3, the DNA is TGTGCCAGCAGCTGGACAGGGGAGGTCGAGCAGTACTTC. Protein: CASSWTGEVEQYF.